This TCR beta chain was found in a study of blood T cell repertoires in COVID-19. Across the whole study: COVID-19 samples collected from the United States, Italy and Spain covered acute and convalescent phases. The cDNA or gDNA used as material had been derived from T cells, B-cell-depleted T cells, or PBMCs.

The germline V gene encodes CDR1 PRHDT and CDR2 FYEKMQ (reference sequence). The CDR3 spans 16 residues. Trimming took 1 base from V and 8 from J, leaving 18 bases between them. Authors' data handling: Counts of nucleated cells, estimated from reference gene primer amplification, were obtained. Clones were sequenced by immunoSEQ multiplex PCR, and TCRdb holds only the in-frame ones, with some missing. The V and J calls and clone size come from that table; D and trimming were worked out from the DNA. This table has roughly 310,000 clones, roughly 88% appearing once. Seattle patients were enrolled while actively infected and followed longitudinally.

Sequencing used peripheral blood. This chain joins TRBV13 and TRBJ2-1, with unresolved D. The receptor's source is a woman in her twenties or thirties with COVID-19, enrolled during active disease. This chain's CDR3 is CASSLDVFARSHEQFF. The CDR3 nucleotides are TGTGCCAGCAGCTTAGATGTTTTTGCTAGATCCCATGAGCAGTTCTTC.